Reported below is one TCR beta chain. Antigen: not known. Trimming pared 6 bases from V and 0 bases from J, leaving 9 bases between. Germline CDR1 MNHEY, CDR2 SMNVEV (reference sequence). There are 14 residues in the CDR3. TCRdb keeps only in-frame clones here, not all; method: immunoSEQ multiplex PCR. Of over 150,000 clones in the sample, about 90% were seen once. The data originate from a study of T cell responses to AZD1222 COVID-19 vaccine. Overall study findings and caveats: Donors in the cohort were predominantly white British and more often female, and clonal diversity was possibly underestimated. Variant regions that are unmutated are reportedly the target of nearly half of spike-specific TCRs. Dominant CD4 TCR responses targeted spike regions 160-218 and 743-854. After the peak T cell response, and only then, were repertoires sampled.

The TCR was taken from an adult in good health. V and J are TRBV27 and TRBJ1-3, with D unclear. Here the sequenced sample was peripheral blood, taken on day 0 of MenACWY control vaccination. The CDR3 region has the DNA TGTGCCAGCAGCATTGCGGGCTCTGGAAACACCATATATTTT. Its protein product is CASSIAGSGNTIYF.